This T cell receptor beta chain was retrieved from a study of OX40 agonist ivuxolimab in advanced cancers. Study background: Averaging roughly 60 years in age, with a range of roughly 20 to 90, the cohort was 65% to 90% male. Anti-PD-1, anti-PD-L1 or anti-CTLA-4 therapy given earlier was allowed, and roughly 40% had some.

Profiled with immunoSEQ multiplex PCR; TCRdb holds only in-frame clones, not every one. The repertoire holds about 89,000 clones, with approximately 93% as singletons. The CDR3 has 15 amino acids. CDR1 and CDR2 (germline): SEHNR, FQNEAQ (reference sequence). The ends were cut back, 4 bases at V and 3 bases at J, with 13 bases in the middle. This receptor was identified in an adult with an advanced solid tumor such as melanoma, head and neck, liver or kidney cancer. The genes are TRBV7-9 and TRBJ1-5; D not resolved. This material consisted of CD4+ or CD8+ T cells sorted from blood, taken in a trial of the OX40 agonist ivuxolimab. The CDR3 loop reads CASSSTGQPNQPQHF. The CDR3 DNA reads TGTGCCAGCAGCTCCACCGGGCAGCCCAATCAGCCCCAGCATTTT. The variable domain in full, completed from reference TRBV7-9 and TRBJ1-5, reads DTGVSQNPRHKITKRGQNVTFRCDPISEHNRLYWYRQTLGQGPEFLTYFQNEAQLEKSRLLSDRFSAERPKGSFSTLEIQRTEQGDSAMYLCASSSTGQPNQPQHFGDGTRLSIL.